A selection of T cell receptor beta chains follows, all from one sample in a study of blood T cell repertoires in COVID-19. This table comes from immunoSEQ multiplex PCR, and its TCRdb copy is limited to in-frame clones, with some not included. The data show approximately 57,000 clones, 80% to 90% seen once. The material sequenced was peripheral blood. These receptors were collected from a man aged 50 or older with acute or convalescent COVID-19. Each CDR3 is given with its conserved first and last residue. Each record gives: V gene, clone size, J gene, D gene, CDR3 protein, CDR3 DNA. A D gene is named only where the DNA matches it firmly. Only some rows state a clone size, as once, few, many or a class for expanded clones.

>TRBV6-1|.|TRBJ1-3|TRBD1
CASSGPPGRTGGGNTIYF
TGTGCCAGCAGTGGGCCGCCCGGTAGGACAGGGGGAGGAAACACCATATATTTT
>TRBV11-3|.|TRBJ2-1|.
CASSLGGGSYNEQFF
TGTGCCAGCAGCTTAGGAGGGGGTTCCTACAATGAGCAGTTCTTC
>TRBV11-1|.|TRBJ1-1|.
CASSPLNPVGAFF
TGTGCCAGCAGCCCGTTAAACCCCGTGGGCGCTTTCTTT
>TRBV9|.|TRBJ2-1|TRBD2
CASSVGRGGSHEQFF
TGTGCCAGCAGCGTAGGGCGGGGGGGCTCCCATGAGCAGTTCTTC
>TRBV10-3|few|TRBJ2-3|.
CAISEGGTDTQYF
TGTGCCATCAGTGAGGGCGGGACAGATACGCAGTATTTT
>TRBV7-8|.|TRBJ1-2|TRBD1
CASSQDRPGVGGYTF
TGTGCCAGCAGCCAGGACAGGCCTGGGGTGGGTGGCTACACCTTC
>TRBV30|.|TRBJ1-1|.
CAWSVQGTEAFF
TGTGCCTGGAGTGTACAGGGAACTGAAGCTTTCTTT
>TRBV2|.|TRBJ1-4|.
CASSDPRVGAREKLFF
TGTGCCAGCAGTGATCCCCGGGTGGGGGCGCGAGAAAAACTGTTTTTT
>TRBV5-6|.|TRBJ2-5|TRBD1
CASSLEQMGQRETQYF
TGTGCCAGCAGCTTGGAGCAGATGGGACAGAGGGAGACCCAGTACTTC
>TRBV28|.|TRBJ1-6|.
CASSFPLSGYSPLHF
TGTGCCAGCAGTTTTCCGTTGTCGGGTTATTCACCCCTCCACTTT
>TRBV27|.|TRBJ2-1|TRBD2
CASSPGTSGKEQFF
TGTGCCAGCAGTCCCGGGACTAGCGGCAAAGAGCAGTTCTTC
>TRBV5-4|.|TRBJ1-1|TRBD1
CASSSGQGNTEAFF
TGTGCCAGCAGCTCGGGACAGGGAAACACTGAAGCTTTCTTT
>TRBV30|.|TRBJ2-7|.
CAWSLTWGQLLNEQYF
TGTGCCTGGAGTCTGACCTGGGGGCAGCTCCTAAACGAGCAGTACTTC
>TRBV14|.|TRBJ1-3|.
CASSLGGTVLSGNTIYF
TGTGCCAGCAGCCTGGGGGGGACTGTGCTCTCTGGAAACACCATATATTTT
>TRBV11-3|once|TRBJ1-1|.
CASSLAGFKNTEAFF
TGTGCCAGCAGCTTAGCAGGGTTTAAGAACACTGAAGCTTTCTTT
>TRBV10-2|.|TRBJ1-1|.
CASRGNMNTEAFF
TGCGCCAGCCGCGGGAACATGAACACTGAAGCTTTCTTT
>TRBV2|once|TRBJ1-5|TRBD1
CASGTGEYSNQPQHF
TGTGCCAGCGGGACAGGGGAATATAGCAATCAGCCCCAGCATTTT
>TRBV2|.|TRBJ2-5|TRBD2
CAILPPTSGVAETQYF
TGTGCCATCCTCCCGCCAACTAGCGGGGTCGCAGAGACCCAGTACTTC
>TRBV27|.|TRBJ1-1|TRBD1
CASRPTDRGDAFF
TGTGCCAGCAGGCCAACGGACAGGGGCGACGCTTTCTTT
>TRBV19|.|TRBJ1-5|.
CASSIVLGGRQPQHF
TGTGCCAGTAGTATCGTGTTGGGGGGGAGACAGCCCCAGCATTTT
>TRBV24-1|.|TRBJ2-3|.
CATSEAETDTQYF
TGTGCCACCAGTGAGGCCGAAACAGATACGCAGTATTTT
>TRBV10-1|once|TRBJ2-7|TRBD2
CASSPGTSGSYEQYF
TGCGCCAGCAGTCCCGGGACTAGCGGCTCCTACGAGCAGTACTTC
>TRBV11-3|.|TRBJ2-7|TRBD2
CASSLGRGYEQYF
TGTGCCAGCAGCTTGGGGAGGGGTTACGAGCAGTACTTC
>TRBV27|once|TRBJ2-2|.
CASSHIQATNTGELFF
TGTGCCAGCAGTCACATCCAGGCAACGAACACCGGGGAGCTGTTTTTT
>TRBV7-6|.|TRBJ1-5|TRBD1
CASSTGGTGGNQPQHF
TGTGCCAGCAGCACCGGCGGGACAGGAGGAAATCAGCCCCAGCATTTT
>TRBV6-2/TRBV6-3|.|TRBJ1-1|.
CASSYSPRRENTEAFF
TGTGCCAGCAGTTACTCCCCCCGCAGGGAGAACACTGAAGCTTTCTTT
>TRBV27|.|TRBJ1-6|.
CASRFTPGAVNSPLHF
TGTGCCAGCAGGTTCACCCCGGGAGCAGTTAATTCACCCCTCCACTTT
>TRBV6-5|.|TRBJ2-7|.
CASSPGDTYEQYF
TGTGCCAGCAGTCCCGGGGATACCTACGAGCAGTACTTC
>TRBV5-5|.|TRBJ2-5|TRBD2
CASSFPGRPGETQYF
TGTGCCAGCAGCTTCCCCGGGAGGCCCGGGGAGACCCAGTACTTC
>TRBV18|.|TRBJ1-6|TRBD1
CASSPGQGMKPLHF
TGTGCCAGCTCACCGGGACAGGGGATGAAACCCCTCCACTTT
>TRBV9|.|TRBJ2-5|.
CASSPRGGSRHQETQYF
TGTGCCAGCAGCCCCAGAGGGGGTTCTCGCCACCAAGAGACCCAGTACTTC
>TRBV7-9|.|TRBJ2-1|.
CASSYQPFGRDDEQFF
TGTGCCAGCAGCTACCAACCGTTCGGCCGGGATGATGAGCAGTTCTTC
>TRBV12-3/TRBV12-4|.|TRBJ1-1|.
CASSGQLNTEAFF
TGTGCCAGCAGTGGACAGTTGAACACTGAAGCTTTCTTT
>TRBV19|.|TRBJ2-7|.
CASSINLWQGKYEQYF
TGTGCCAGTAGTATAAATTTATGGCAGGGTAAATACGAGCAGTACTTC
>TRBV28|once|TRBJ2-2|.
CASSPAEETGELFF
TGTGCCAGCAGTCCCGCCGAGGAGACCGGGGAGCTGTTTTTT
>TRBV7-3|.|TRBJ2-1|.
CASSPSGQEQFF
TGTGCCAGCAGCCCGTCTGGACAAGAGCAGTTCTTC
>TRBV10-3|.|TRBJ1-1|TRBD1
CAISRTGKNTEAFF
TGTGCCATCAGTAGGACAGGGAAGAACACTGAAGCTTTCTTT
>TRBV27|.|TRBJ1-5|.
CASRPTGEPAQPQHF
TGTGCCAGCAGGCCCACCGGAGAACCCGCTCAGCCCCAGCATTTT
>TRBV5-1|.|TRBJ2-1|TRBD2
CASSYSTSGSYNEQFF
TGCGCCAGCAGCTATTCGACTAGCGGCTCCTACAATGAGCAGTTCTTC
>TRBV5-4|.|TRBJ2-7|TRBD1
CASSYRGTYEQYF
TGTGCCAGCAGCTACAGGGGCACCTACGAGCAGTACTTC
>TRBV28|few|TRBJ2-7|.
CASTPSGYYEQYF
TGTGCCAGCACCCCCTCGGGGTACTACGAGCAGTACTTC
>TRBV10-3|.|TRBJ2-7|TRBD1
CAIRGTGDEQYF
TGTGCCATCAGGGGGACAGGAGATGAGCAGTACTTC
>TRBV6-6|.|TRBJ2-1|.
CASSYPGWDNEQFF
TGTGCCAGCAGTTACCCGGGATGGGACAATGAGCAGTTCTTC
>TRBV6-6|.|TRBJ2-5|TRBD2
CASSPRGGVGTQYF
TGTGCCAGCAGTCCCCGGGGGGGCGTGGGGACCCAGTACTTC
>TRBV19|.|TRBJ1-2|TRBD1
CASSPPDRTNYGYTF
TGTGCCAGTAGTCCGCCGGACAGGACGAACTATGGCTACACCTTC
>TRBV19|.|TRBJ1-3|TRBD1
CASSIPRTGNSGNTIYF
TGTGCCAGTAGTATACCTCGGACAGGAAACTCTGGAAACACCATATATTTT
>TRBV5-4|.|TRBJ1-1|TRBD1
CASSPRDRGNTEAFF
TGTGCCAGCAGCCCCCGGGACAGGGGTAACACTGAAGCTTTCTTT
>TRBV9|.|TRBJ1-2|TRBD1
CASSPGQGAHGYTF
TGTGCCAGCAGCCCGGGACAGGGGGCACATGGCTACACCTTC
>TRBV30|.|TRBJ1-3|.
CAWSVSYTIYF
TGTGCCTGGAGTGTTTCATACACCATATATTTT
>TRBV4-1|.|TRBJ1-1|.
CASSLYPGQNTEAFF
TGCGCCAGCAGCCTGTATCCGGGACAGAACACTGAAGCTTTCTTT
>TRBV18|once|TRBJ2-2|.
CASSPLLSDTNTGELFF
TGTGCCAGCTCACCATTGCTTTCGGACACTAACACCGGGGAGCTGTTTTTT
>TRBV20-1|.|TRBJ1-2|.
CSASFRDGYTF
TGCAGTGCTAGCTTCAGGGATGGCTACACCTTC
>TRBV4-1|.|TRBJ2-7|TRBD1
CASSATGVSYEQYF
TGCGCCAGCAGCGCAACAGGGGTCTCCTACGAGCAGTACTTC
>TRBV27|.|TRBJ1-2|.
CASSLSSIHYGYTF
TGTGCCAGCAGTTTATCGAGCATCCACTATGGCTACACCTTC
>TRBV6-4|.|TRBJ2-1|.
CASSDMPGEYNEQFF
TGTGCCAGCAGTGACATGCCAGGGGAGTACAATGAGCAGTTCTTC